One sample yielded the 23 T cell receptor gamma chains listed below, sequenced in a study of Vδ1+ human thymocytes. Findings of the study overall: Highly polyclonal TRG and TRD repertoires with Gaussian CDR3 length distributions appeared in thymus.

No cognate antigen is known for these TCRs. The template was reverse-transcribed extracted RNA. The CDR3 regions were amplified by multiplex PCR from V-gene primers to a constant-region primer. TCRdb re-identified clones in the multiplex PCR reads via CATT. Seen here are about 36,000 gamma-chain clones, around 20% observed once, and the top ten hold 1.9%. The sequenced material came from Vdelta1+ gamma-delta thymocytes from the thymus. Subset denoted: FACS-sorted CD3+ TCRalphabeta- TCRVdelta1+ TCRVdelta2- thymocytes. These receptors all stem from a girl less than two years old who had congenital heart surgery.

The gene calls are TRGV3 and TRGJ1 or TRGJ2. Per the germline V gene, CDR1 is VTNTFY and CDR2 is YDVSTARD (reference sequence). The CDR3 is 19 amino acids. The J segment lost 0 bases and the V segment lost 3 bases, leaving 20 bases of the junction unmatched. CDR3 residues: CATWDGHPKPDRNYYKKLF. For the CDR3, the DNA is TGTGCCACCTGGGACGGGCATCCTAAACCTGATCGGAATTATTATAAGAAACTCTTT.

This clone occurred a few times. The chain links TRGV8 to TRGJ1 or TRGJ2. The CDR3 is 13 amino acids. V dropped 4 bases and J dropped 3; count of bases not matched to a gene: 6. Germline V gene data show CDR1 as VENAVY and CDR2 as YDSYNSRV. The CDR3 DNA reads TGTGCCACCTGGGAGCGTACTTATTATAAGAAACTCTTT. Its translation: CATWERTYYKKLF.

As regards this clone: Within the sample, other DNA sequences also encode this same CDR3. The rearrangement joins TRGV4 to TRGJ1 or TRGJ2. The J segment lost 1 base and the V segment lost 1 base, leaving 4 bases of the junction unmatched. This CDR3 contains 14 residues. From germline, CDR1 is EGSTGY and CDR2 YDSYTSSV. CDR3 DNA: TGTGCCACCTGGGATGGCTCAAATTATTATAAGAAACTCTTT. Its protein is CATWDGSNYYKKLF.

A note on this clone: Since a much larger clone is just one base distant, this may be a read error. The same CDR3 is also encoded by other DNA sequences in this sample. The chain is built from TRGV3 and TRGJ1 or TRGJ2. Germline CDR1 is VTNTFY and CDR2 is YDVSTARD (reference sequence). V lost 1 base, J lost 7 bases, and 4 bases stayed unmatched. The CDR3 length is 12 residues. For the CDR3, the DNA is TGTGCCACCTGGGACAGACACTATAAGAAACTCTTT. Translated, it gives CATWDRHYKKLF.

This clone has just a few counts. The genes are TRGV2 and TRGJ1 or TRGJ2. The CDR3 has 15 residues. After removal of 4 bases from V and 0 bases from J, the junction contained 9 bases not matched to a gene. Per germline, CDR1 EGSNGY and CDR2 YDSYNSKV. The CDR3 region is CATWDDLANYYKKLF. The CDR3 DNA reads TGTGCCACCTGGGATGACTTGGCGAATTATTATAAGAAACTCTTT.

The sample holds a few counts of this clone. This rearrangement joins TRGV8 to TRGJ1 or TRGJ2. Germline V gene data show CDR1 as VENAVY and CDR2 as YDSYNSRV. The trim removed 2 bases at V and 6 bases at J, leaving 7 bases unmatched. The CDR3 totals 13 residues. The CDR3 sequence is CATWDKKCYKKLF. CDR3 nucleotides: TGTGCCACCTGGGATAAAAAGTGTTATAAGAAACTCTTT.

In the case of this clone: A read error may account for a junction end that differs from germline. V is TRGV2 and J is TRGJ1 or TRGJ2. CDR3 length: 12 amino acids. The germline V gene encodes CDR1 EGSNGY and CDR2 YDSYNSKV. CDR3 DNA: TGTGCCACCTGGGACGGGTCTTATAAGAATCTCTTT. Translated, it gives CATWDGSYKNLF.

The genes are TRGV2 and TRGJ1 or TRGJ2. The V gene end was trimmed by 0 bases and the J gene end by 5 bases; junction bases not matched to a gene: 10. The CDR3 runs 15 residues. CDR1 is EGSNGY, CDR2 YDSYNSKV, per germline. Here the CDR3 reads CATWDGRLVNYKKLF. DNA for the CDR3: TGTGCCACCTGGGACGGGCGGTTGGTAAATTATAAGAAACTCTTT.

The chain has TRGV3 and TRGJ1 or TRGJ2. The ends lost 5 bases at V and 0 bases at J; junction bases unmatched: 13. In germline, CDR1 is VTNTFY, CDR2 YDVSTARD (reference sequence). The CDR3 totals 16 residues. CDR3 protein: CATWAPPGRNYYKKLF. Here the CDR3 DNA reads TGTGCCACCTGGGCTCCCCCGGGGCGGAATTATTATAAGAAACTCTTT.

The rearrangement links TRGV8 to TRGJ1 or TRGJ2. V dropped 2 bases and J dropped 10; count of bases not matched to a gene: 8. Per the germline V gene, CDR1 is VENAVY and CDR2 is YDSYNSRV. CDR3 length: 12 amino acids. The CDR3 coding sequence is TGTGCCACCTGGGATACATGTAGGAAGAAACTCTTT. It encodes CATWDTCRKKLF.

To note about this clone: One end of the junction does not line up with germline, which may come from a read error. This chain joins TRGV5 and TRGJ1 or TRGJ2. Germline CDR1 is VINAFY and CDR2 is YDVSNSKD. This CDR3 has 10 amino acids. The CDR3 nucleotides are TGTGCCACCTGGGACGATCCGAAGGTCTTT. Its protein is CATWDDPKVF.

The chain carries TRGV3 and TRGJ1 or TRGJ2. Germline assignment: CDR1 VTNTFY and CDR2 YDVSTARD (reference sequence). This CDR3 comprises 13 residues. After removal of 5 bases from V and 0 bases from J, the junction contained 4 bases not matched to a gene. CDR3 sequence reads: CATWGTNYYKKLF. CDR3 bases: TGTGCCACCTGGGGAACGAATTATTATAAGAAACTCTTT.

The chain has TRGV2 and TRGJP2. Trimming took 5 bases from V and 0 from J; bases not matched to a gene: 6. Germline lookup yields CDR1 EGSNGY and CDR2 YDSYNSKV. The CDR3 runs 15 residues. CDR3 coding DNA: TGTGCCACCTGGGTAGTTTATAGTAGTGATTGGATCAAGACGTTT. Encoded protein: CATWVVYSSDWIKTF.

Only a few counts were recorded for this clone. This chain links TRGV9 with TRGJP2. Germline V gene lookup returns CDR1 GITISATS and CDR2 ISYDGTV (reference sequence). This CDR3 is built from 17 residues. With 1 base clipped from V and 1 base from J, the junction kept 9 bases outside the gene matches. CDR3 sequence: CALWEVPNPSSDWIKTF. The CDR3 coding sequence is TGTGCCTTGTGGGAGGTCCCCAATCCTAGTAGTGATTGGATCAAGACGTTT.

On this clone: A much larger clonotype is one base distant, so this may be a read error. This chain links TRGV8 with TRGJ1 or TRGJ2. The CDR3 loop spans 14 amino acids. Germline loops: CDR1 VENAVY, CDR2 YDSYNSRV. The junction had 8 bases not matched to a gene; V was cut back by 4 bases and J by 2 bases. CDR3 DNA: TGTGCCACCTGGGACAGGCGCCATTATTATAAGAAACTCTTT. This sequence encodes CATWDRRHYYKKLF.

This chain connects TRGV4 to TRGJ1 or TRGJ2. CDR1 and CDR2 from the germline V gene are EGSTGY and YDSYTSSV. The CDR3 is 11 residues long. V lost 2 bases and J lost 12; bases outside the gene matches: 7. CDR3 region: CATWDEVGKLF. The DNA for the CDR3 is TGTGCCACCTGGGATGAGGTAGGGAAACTCTTT.

This clone has a handful of counts. J is TRGJP2 and V is TRGV2. CDR1 is EGSNGY and CDR2 is YDSYNSKV in the germline V gene. Trimming at V came to 4 bases and at J to 2 bases, leaving 13 bases not matched to a gene. This CDR3 is built from 17 residues. CDR3: CATWEDGRGSSDWIKTF. The CDR3 region has the DNA TGTGCCACCTGGGAGGATGGGCGAGGGAGTAGTGATTGGATCAAGACGTTT.

The genes are TRGV2 and TRGJ1 or TRGJ2. With V trimmed by 0 bases and J by 9 bases, 8 bases remained unmatched. Germline CDR1 and CDR2: EGSNGY and YDSYNSKV. This CDR3 contains 13 residues. CDR3 in amino acids: CATWDGLYRKKLF. For the CDR3, the DNA is TGTGCCACCTGGGACGGGCTATACCGTAAGAAACTCTTT.

The genes are TRGV9 and TRGJ1 or TRGJ2. J lost 7 bases, V lost 0 bases, and 12 bases had no gene match. CDR3 length: 15 amino acids. The germline gives CDR1 GITISATS, CDR2 ISYDGTV (reference sequence). The CDR3, as DNA: TGTGCCTTGTGGGAGGTGCATTTCTTACGGTATAAGAAACTCTTT. Encoded protein: CALWEVHFLRYKKLF.

This clone came up a few times. V gene TRGV3 combines with J gene TRGJ1 or TRGJ2. J gave up 3 bases and V 0 bases, and 8 bases lay outside the gene matches. The CDR3 has 15 residues. CDR1 VTNTFY and CDR2 YDVSTARD come from the germline V gene (reference sequence). The CDR3 sequence is CATWDRLGSYYKKLF. DNA for the CDR3: TGTGCCACCTGGGACAGGCTTGGCAGTTATTATAAGAAACTCTTT.

This clone is labeled medium-sized. The sample carries other DNA sequences with the same CDR3. The J gene is TRGJ1 or TRGJ2, the V gene TRGV2. With V trimmed by 1 base and J by 8 bases, 2 bases remained unmatched. The CDR3 has 11 residues. CDR1 is EGSNGY, CDR2 YDSYNSKV, per germline. CDR3 protein: CATWDGHKKLF. CDR3 DNA sequence: TGTGCCACCTGGGACGGACATAAGAAACTCTTT.

The chain uses TRGV9 and TRGJ1 or TRGJ2. J gave up 2 bases and V 2 bases, and 3 bases lay outside the gene matches. The CDR3 runs 13 residues. The germline V gene encodes CDR1 GITISATS and CDR2 ISYDGTV (reference sequence). The CDR3 region is CALWEDHYYKKLF. The CDR3 nucleotides are TGTGCCTTGTGGGAGGACCATTATTATAAGAAACTCTTT.

This clone occurred a few times. In the same sample, other DNA sequences code for this CDR3. This chain connects TRGV9 to TRGJP2. Per germline, CDR1 GITISATS and CDR2 ISYDGTV (reference sequence). The J segment lost 0 bases and the V segment lost 0 bases, leaving 10 bases of the junction unmatched. This CDR3 region has 18 residues. CDR3 coding DNA: TGTGCCTTGTGGGAGGTGCACCCGTTATATAGTAGTGATTGGATCAAGACGTTT. It specifies CALWEVHPLYSSDWIKTF.